This passage covers 3 T cell receptor beta chains from one sample sequenced in a study of a mutant IDH1 vaccine in newly diagnosed glioma. Time point here: week 47, end of study. A 20-mer mutant IDH1 peptide at 300 ug was injected subcutaneously with topical imiquimod. Sequencing used immunoSEQ multiplex PCR; TCRdb keeps in-frame clones, though not all of them. The sample has 35,000 to 40,000 clones, about 81% seen once. No antigen is known for these receptors. Sequenced here: PBMCs, sampled from a glioma patient whose treatment included an IDH1 peptide vaccine. The receptors come from a man aged 40-49 years with glioma.

The chain links TRBV7-8 to TRBJ1-3; D is ambiguous. Trimming left V 2 bases short and J 2 bases short, with 10 bases between. CDR1 SGHVS and CDR2 FQNEAQ come from the germline V gene. CDR3 length: 15 amino acids. The CDR3 nucleotides are TGTGCCAGCAGCTTAAACACCTTTCCTGGAAACACCATATATTTT. Protein sequence: CASSLNTFPGNTIYF. Full variable domain (missing parts from reference TRBV7-8 and TRBJ1-3): GAGVSQSPRYKVAKRGQDVALRCDPISGHVSLFWYQQALGQGPEFLTYFQNEAQLDKSGLPSDRFFAERPEGSVSTLKIQRTQQEDSAVYLCASSLNTFPGNTIYFGEGSWLTVV.

In regard to this clone: This CDR3 is also generated by other DNA sequences in the sample. This rearrangement joins TRBV9 to TRBJ1-1; D is possibly TRBD1 (6 bases). CDR1 is SGDLS, CDR2 YYNGEE, per germline. V lost 0 bases and J lost 2, with 11 bases in between. This CDR3 has 15 residues. The CDR3 DNA follows: TGTGCCAGCAGCGTAGGTACGGGGGCCAACACTGAAGCTTTCTTT. The encoded protein is CASSVGTGANTEAFF.

This clone is labeled as medium-sized. The chain recombines TRBV18 with TRBJ1-5, with a tentative D call TRBD1 (6 bases). Per the germline V gene, CDR1 is KGHSH and CDR2 is LQKENI. The V end lost 8 bases, the J end lost 11 bases, and 10 bases lay between the germline ends. CDR3 size: 10 residues. The CDR3 is CASPGQSQHF. Written as DNA, the CDR3 is TGTGCCAGCCCCGGACAGTCCCAGCATTTT.